One sample yielded the 8 T cell receptor beta chains listed below, sequenced in a study of type 1 regulatory T cells. Their cognate antigens are unknown. TCRdb itself ran the reads through MiXCR, one entry per CDR3 protein. The data contain around 62,000 distinct CDR3 sequences, around 63% of them seen just once; the ten biggest clones take up about 8%. The sequencing sample was made of cultured T cells, either the whole culture or a sorted T cell fraction (not recorded which). The subset: Tr1-enriched cell product generated in vitro against host alloantigens. The receptor source for this set is a human donor in good health.

The V gene is TRBV7-2, the J gene TRBJ2-7; 8 bases fit TRBD2. The CDR3 extends over 17 amino acids. After removal of 5 bases from V and 5 bases from J, the junction contained 17 bases not matched to a gene. CDR1 SGHTA and CDR2 FQGNSA come from the germline V gene. The CDR3 DNA sequence: TGTGCCAGCAGCAGCAGGGTAGCGGGGCAAACATCTCACGAGCAGTACTTC. Protein sequence: CASSSRVAGQTSHEQYF. Filled out from reference TRBV7-2 and TRBJ2-7, the complete variable domain reads GAGVSQSPSNKVTEKGKDVELRCDPISGHTALYWYRQSLGQGLEFLIYFQGNSAPDKSGLPSDRFSAERTGGSVSTLTIQRTQQEDSAVYLCASSSRVAGQTSHEQYFGPGTRLTVT.

The genes are TRBV6-2 or TRBV6-3 and TRBJ2-1; 7 nucleotides agree with TRBD2. CDR3 length: 15 residues. The germline V gene encodes CDR1 MNHEY and CDR2 SVGEGT. V was clipped by 4 bases and J by 8 bases; unmatched bases: 11. The DNA of the CDR3 is TGTGCCAGCAGTTCCCTTGGCGGGAGTTGGGATGAGCAGTTCTTC. Its protein product is CASSSLGGSWDEQFF.

This chain joins TRBV5-4 and TRBJ2-5; D perhaps matches TRBD1 (6 bases). Germline lookup yields CDR1 SGHNT and CDR2 YYREEE (reference sequence). The CDR3 extends over 13 amino acids. The germline V and J ends were trimmed by 1 base and 5 bases, with 9 bases remaining between them. The CDR3 loop is CASSLSGDETQYF. In DNA, the CDR3 is TGTGCCAGCAGCTTGTCAGGGGATGAGACCCAGTACTTC. The full variable domain, completed using reference TRBV5-4 and TRBJ2-5, is ETGVTQSPTHLIKTRGQQVTLRCSSQSGHNTVSWYQQALGQGPQFIFQYYREEENGRGNFPPRFSGLQFPNYSSELNVNALELDDSALYLCASSLSGDETQYFGPGTRLLVL.

CDR3 sequence: CASSSGTGTVETQYF. The CDR3 DNA reads as TGTGCCAGCAGTTCTGGGACAGGGACGGTAGAGACCCAGTACTTC. V gene TRBV28 combines with J gene TRBJ2-5, with 9 bases fitting TRBD1. With V trimmed by 4 bases and J by 4 bases, 7 bases remained unmatched. Germline lookup yields CDR1 MDHEN and CDR2 SYDVKM. The CDR3 is 15 amino acids.

CDR3: CASSQGNHPRGPETQYF. CDR3 coding DNA: TGTGCCAGCAGCCAAGGCAACCACCCCAGGGGTCCCGAGACCCAGTACTTC. V gene TRBV3-1 combines with J gene TRBJ2-5; D is possibly TRBD1 (6 bases). Trimming cost V 1 base and J 5 bases, with 20 bases left between them. The CDR3 spans 17 residues. Germline CDR1 is LGHDT and CDR2 is YNNKEL (reference sequence).

This chain connects TRBV20-1 to TRBJ1-1; no definite D call. Germline loops: CDR1 DFQATT, CDR2 SNEGSKA (reference sequence). V lost 0 bases, J lost 5 bases, and 13 bases lay in between. The CDR3 contains 14 residues. CDR3 nucleotides: TGCAGTGCTAGAGATTCCGGAGGAACGACTGAAGCTTTCTTT. It yields the protein CSARDSGGTTEAFF.

The chain couples TRBV5-1 to TRBJ2-7; tentatively, D is TRBD1 (5 bases). CDR3 length: 16 residues. Germline V CDR1 and CDR2: SGHRS, YFSETQ. Trimming stripped 1 base from V and 1 base from J, with 15 bases between. For the CDR3, the DNA is TGCGCCAGCAGCTTGCGAATTGCAGGGTCATCCTACGAGCAGTACTTC. Protein product: CASSLRIAGSSYEQYF.

The chain links TRBV5-1 to TRBJ2-3; D is undetermined. This CDR3 has 15 residues. V was shortened by 2 bases and J by 2 bases, with 12 bases between the two germline ends. Looked up from germline, CDR1 is SGHRS and CDR2 is YFSETQ. CDR3 DNA sequence: TGCGCCAGCAGCTTACATAGTGGCTTCACAGATACGCAGTATTTT. Its translation is CASSLHSGFTDTQYF.